This TCR beta chain was recovered during a study of early T cells in non-severe SARS-CoV-2 infection. Study context: Unsorted whole-blood RNA was sequenced in bulk, leaving chains unpaired. General study results and limits: Reliance on VDJdb matching favored anti-spike CD8 responses; private and CD4 specificities were missed.

With regard to this clonotype: Its specificity is not known.

The CDR3 consists of 14 residues. Trimming took 0 bases from V and 3 from J, leaving 9 bases between them. Germline values: CDR1 LNHDA, CDR2 SQIVND (reference sequence). Separate cDNA molecules each had unique molecular identifiers attached to them. TCRdb ran MiXCR on the 5' RACE reads and lists one entry per CDR3 protein. The sample has 70,000 or so distinct CDR3 sequences, about 12% seen once. This chain joins TRBV19 and TRBJ2-7, with D perhaps TRBD2 (5 bases). The origin of this receptor is an adult who was a healthcare worker with PCR-confirmed SARS-CoV-2 infection or an uninfected control (not recorded which). Specimen: whole blood. The CDR3 loop is CASSIEDSHYEQYF. The CDR3 nucleotides read TGTGCCAGTAGTATAGAGGACTCCCACTACGAGCAGTACTTC.